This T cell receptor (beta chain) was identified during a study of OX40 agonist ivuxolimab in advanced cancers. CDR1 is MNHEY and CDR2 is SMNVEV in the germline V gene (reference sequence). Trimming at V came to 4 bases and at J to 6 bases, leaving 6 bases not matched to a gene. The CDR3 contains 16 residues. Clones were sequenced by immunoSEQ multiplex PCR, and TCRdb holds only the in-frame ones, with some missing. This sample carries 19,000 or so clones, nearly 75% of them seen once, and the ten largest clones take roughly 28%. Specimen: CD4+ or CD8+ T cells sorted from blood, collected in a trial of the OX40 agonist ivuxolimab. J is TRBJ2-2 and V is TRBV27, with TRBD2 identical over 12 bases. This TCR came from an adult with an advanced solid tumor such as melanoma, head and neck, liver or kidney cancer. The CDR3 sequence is CASSSKTSGRAGELFF. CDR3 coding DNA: TGTGCCAGCAGTTCGAAGACTAGCGGGAGAGCCGGGGAGCTGTTTTTT.